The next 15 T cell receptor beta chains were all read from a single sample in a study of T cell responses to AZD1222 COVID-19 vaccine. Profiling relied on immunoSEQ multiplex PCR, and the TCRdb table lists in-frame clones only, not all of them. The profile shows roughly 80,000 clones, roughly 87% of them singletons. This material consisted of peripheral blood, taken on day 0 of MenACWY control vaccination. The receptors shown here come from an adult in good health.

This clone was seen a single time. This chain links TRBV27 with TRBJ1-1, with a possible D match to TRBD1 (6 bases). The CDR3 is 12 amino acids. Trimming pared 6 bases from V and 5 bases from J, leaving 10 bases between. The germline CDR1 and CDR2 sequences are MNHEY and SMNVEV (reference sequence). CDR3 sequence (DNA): TGTGCCAGCAGGATAGGGGGAACTGAAGCTTTCTTT. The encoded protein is CASRIGGTEAFF.

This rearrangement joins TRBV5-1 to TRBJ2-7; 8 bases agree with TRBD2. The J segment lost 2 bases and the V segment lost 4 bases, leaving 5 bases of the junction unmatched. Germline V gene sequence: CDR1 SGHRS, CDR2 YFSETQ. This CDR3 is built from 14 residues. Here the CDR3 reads CASSIAGKAYEQYF. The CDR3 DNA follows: TGCGCCAGCAGCATAGCGGGAAAGGCCTACGAGCAGTACTTC.

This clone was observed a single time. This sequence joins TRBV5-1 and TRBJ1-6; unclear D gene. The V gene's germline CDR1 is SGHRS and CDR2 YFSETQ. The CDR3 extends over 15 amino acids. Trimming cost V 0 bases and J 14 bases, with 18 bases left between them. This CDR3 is CASSLGQPSEGALHF. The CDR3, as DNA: TGCGCCAGCAGCTTGGGCCAGCCCTCCGAGGGAGCCCTCCACTTT.

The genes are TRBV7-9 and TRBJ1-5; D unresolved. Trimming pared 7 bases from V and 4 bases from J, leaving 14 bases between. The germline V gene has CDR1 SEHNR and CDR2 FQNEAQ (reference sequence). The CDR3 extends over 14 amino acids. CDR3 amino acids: CASTPLQANQPQHF. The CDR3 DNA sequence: TGTGCCAGCACCCCCCTCCAAGCAAATCAGCCCCAGCATTTT.

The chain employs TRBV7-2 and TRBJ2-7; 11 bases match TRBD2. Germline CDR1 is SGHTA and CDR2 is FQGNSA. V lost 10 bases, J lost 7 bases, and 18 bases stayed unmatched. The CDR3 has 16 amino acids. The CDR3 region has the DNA TGTGCCACCAAAGAGGTCCTAGCGGGGGGTACGCGAGAGCAGTACTTC. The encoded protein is CATKEVLAGGTREQYF.

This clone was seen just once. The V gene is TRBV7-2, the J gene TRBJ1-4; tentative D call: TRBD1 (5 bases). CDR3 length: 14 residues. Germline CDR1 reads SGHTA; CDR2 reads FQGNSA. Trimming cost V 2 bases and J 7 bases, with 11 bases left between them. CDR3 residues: CASSLWGFGEKLFF. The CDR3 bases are TGTGCCAGCAGCTTATGGGGGTTTGGTGAAAAACTGTTTTTT.

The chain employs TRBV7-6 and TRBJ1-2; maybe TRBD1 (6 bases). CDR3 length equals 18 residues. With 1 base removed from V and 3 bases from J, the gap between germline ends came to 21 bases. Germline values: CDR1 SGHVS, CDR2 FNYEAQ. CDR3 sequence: CASSLGPPGQRADYGYTF. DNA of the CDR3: TGTGCCAGCAGCTTAGGGCCCCCCGGACAGAGGGCCGACTATGGCTACACCTTC.

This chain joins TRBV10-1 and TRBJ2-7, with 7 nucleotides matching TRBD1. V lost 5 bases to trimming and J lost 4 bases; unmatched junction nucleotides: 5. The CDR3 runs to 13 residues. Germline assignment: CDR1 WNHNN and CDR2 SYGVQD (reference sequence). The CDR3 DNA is TGCGCCAGCAGTCGAACAGGGGCGTACGAGCAGTACTTC. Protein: CASSRTGAYEQYF.

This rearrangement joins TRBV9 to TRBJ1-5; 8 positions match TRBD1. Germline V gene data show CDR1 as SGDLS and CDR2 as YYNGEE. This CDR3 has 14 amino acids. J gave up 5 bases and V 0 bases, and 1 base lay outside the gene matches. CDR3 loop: CASSVGQGYQPQHF. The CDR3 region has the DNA TGTGCCAGCAGCGTAGGACAGGGGTATCAGCCCCAGCATTTT.

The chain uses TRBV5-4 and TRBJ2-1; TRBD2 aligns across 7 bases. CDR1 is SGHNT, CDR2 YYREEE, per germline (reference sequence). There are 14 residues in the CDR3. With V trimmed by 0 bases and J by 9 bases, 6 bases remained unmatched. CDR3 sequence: CASSLVRGVSEQFF. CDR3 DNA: TGTGCCAGCAGCTTGGTACGGGGGGTCAGTGAGCAGTTCTTC. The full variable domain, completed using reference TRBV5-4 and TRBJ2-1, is ETGVTQSPTHLIKTRGQQVTLRCSSQSGHNTVSWYQQALGQGPQFIFQYYREEENGRGNFPPRFSGLQFPNYSSELNVNALELDDSALYLCASSLVRGVSEQFFGPGTRLTVL.

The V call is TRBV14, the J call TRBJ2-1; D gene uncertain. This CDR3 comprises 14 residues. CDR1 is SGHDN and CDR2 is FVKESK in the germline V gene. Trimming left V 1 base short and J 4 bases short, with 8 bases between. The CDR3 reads CASSQAATYNEQFF. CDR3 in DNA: TGTGCCAGCAGCCAAGCTGCGACTTACAATGAGCAGTTCTTC.

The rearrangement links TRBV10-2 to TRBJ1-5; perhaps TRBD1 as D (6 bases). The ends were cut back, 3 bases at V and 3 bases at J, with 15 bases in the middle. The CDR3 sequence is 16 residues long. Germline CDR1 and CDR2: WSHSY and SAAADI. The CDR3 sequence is CASSDRQGRINQPQHF. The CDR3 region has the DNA TGCGCCAGCAGTGATAGGCAGGGGCGTATCAATCAGCCCCAGCATTTT.

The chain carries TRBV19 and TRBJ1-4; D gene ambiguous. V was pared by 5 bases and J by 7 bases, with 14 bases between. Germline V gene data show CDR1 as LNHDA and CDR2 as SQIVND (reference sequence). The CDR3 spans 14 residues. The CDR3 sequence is CASSGEGVTEKLFF. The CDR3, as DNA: TGTGCCAGTAGTGGTGAGGGCGTTACTGAAAAACTGTTTTTT.

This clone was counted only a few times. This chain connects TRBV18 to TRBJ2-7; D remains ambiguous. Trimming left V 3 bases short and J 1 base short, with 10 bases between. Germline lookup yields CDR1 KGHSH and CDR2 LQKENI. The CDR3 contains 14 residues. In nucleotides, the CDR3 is TGTGCCAGCTCACCGTCGACCCAATCCTACGAGCAGTACTTC. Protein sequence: CASSPSTQSYEQYF.

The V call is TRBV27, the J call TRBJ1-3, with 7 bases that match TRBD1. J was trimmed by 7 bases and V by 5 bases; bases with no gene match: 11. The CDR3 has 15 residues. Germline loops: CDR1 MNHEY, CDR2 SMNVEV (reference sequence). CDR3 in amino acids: CASSNSLEGGNTIYF. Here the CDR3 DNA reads TGTGCCAGCAGTAACTCTTTGGAAGGGGGCAACACCATATATTTT.